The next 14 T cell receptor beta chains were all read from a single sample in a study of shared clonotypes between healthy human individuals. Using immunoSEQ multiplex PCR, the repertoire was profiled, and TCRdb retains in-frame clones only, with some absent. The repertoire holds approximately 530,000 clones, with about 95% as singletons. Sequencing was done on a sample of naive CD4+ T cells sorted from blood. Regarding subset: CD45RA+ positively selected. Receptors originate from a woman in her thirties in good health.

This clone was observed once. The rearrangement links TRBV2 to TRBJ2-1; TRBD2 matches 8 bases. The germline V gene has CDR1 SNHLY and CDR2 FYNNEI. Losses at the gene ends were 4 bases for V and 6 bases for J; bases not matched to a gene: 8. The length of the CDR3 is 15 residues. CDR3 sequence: CASSVRLAGVNEQFF. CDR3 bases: TGTGCCAGCAGTGTTAGGCTAGCGGGTGTCAATGAGCAGTTCTTC. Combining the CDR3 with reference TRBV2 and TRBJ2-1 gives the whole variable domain EPEVTQTPSHQVTQMGQEVILRCVPISNHLYFYWYRQILGQKVEFLVSFYNNEISEKSEIFDDQFSVERPDGSNFTLKIRSTKLEDSAMYFCASSVRLAGVNEQFFGPGTRLTVL.

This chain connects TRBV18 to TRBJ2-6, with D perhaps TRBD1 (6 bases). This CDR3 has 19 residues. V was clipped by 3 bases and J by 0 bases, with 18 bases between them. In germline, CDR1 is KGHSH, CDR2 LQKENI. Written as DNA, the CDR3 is TGTGCCAGCTCACCCCAGAGGGCGAGAGGGGGCTCTGGGGCCAACGTCCTGACTTTC. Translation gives CASSPQRARGGSGANVLTF. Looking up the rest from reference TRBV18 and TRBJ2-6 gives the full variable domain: NAGVMQNPRHLVRRRGQEARLRCSPMKGHSHVYWYRQLPEEGLKFMVYLQKENIIDESGMPKERFSAEFPKEGPSILRIQQVVRGDSAAYFCASSPQRARGGSGANVLTFGAGSRLTVL.

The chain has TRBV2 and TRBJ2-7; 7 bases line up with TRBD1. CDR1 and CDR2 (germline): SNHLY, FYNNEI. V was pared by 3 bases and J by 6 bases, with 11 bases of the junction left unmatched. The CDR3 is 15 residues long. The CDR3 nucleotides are TGTGCCAGCAGTGAGCACACACAGGGGTTGTCCGAGCAGTACTTC. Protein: CASSEHTQGLSEQYF.

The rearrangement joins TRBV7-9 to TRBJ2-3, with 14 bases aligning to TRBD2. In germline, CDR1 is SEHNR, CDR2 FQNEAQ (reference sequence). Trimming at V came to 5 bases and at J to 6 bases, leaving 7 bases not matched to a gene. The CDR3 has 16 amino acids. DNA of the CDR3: TGTGCCAGCAGCCCACCGGGACTAGCGGGAGTTGATACGCAGTATTTT. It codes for CASSPPGLAGVDTQYF.

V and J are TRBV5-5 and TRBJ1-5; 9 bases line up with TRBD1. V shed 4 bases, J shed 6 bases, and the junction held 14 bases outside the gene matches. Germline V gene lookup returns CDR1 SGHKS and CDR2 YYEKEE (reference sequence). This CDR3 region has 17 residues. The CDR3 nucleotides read TGTGCCAGCAGCCCGGACAGGGGTATCCTTGCCGGTCAGCCCCAGCATTTT. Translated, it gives CASSPDRGILAGQPQHF.

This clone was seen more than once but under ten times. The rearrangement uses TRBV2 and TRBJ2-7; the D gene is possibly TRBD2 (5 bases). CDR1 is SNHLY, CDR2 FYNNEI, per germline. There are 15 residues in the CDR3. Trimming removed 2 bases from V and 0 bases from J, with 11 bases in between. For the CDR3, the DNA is TGTGCCAGCAGTGAATACAGTGGGAGCTCCTACGAGCAGTACTTC. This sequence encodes CASSEYSGSSYEQYF.

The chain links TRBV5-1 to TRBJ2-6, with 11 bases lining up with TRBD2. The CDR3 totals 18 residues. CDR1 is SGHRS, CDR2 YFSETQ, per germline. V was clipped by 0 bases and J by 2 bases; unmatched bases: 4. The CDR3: CASSLVLAGGAGANVLTF. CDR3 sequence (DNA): TGCGCCAGCAGCTTGGTTCTAGCGGGAGGCGCTGGGGCCAACGTCCTGACTTTC. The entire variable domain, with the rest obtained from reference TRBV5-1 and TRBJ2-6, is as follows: KAGVTQTPRYLIKTRGQQVTLSCSPISGHRSVSWYQQTPGQGLQFLFEYFSETQRNKGNFPGRFSGRQFSNSRSEMNVSTLELGDSALYLCASSLVLAGGAGANVLTFGAGSRLTVL.

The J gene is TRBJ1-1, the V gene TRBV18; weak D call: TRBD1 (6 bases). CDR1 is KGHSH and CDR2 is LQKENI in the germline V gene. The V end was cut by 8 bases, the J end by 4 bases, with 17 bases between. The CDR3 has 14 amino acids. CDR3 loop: CASHATGGGTEAFF. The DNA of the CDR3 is TGTGCCAGCCACGCGACAGGAGGGGGCACTGAAGCTTTCTTT.

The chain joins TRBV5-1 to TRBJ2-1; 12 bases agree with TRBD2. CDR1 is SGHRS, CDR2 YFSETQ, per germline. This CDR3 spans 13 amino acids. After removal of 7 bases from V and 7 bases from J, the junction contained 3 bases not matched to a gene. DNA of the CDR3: TGCGCCAGCGGACTAGCGGGATGGAATGAGCAGTTCTTC. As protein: CASGLAGWNEQFF. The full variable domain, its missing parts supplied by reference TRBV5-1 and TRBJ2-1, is KAGVTQTPRYLIKTRGQQVTLSCSPISGHRSVSWYQQTPGQGLQFLFEYFSETQRNKGNFPGRFSGRQFSNSRSEMNVSTLELGDSALYLCASGLAGWNEQFFGPGTRLTVL.

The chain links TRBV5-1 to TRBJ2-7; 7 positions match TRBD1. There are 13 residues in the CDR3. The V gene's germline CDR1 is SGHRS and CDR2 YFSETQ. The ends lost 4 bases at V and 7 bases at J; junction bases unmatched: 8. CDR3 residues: CASSRGQSGEQYF. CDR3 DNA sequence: TGCGCCAGCAGCAGGGGACAGTCGGGGGAGCAGTACTTC.

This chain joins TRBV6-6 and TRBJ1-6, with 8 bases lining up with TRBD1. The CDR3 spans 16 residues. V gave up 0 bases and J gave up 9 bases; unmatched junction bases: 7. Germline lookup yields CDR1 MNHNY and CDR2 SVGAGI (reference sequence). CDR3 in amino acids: CASSYSEDRAGSPLHF. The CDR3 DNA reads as TGTGCCAGCAGTTACTCTGAGGACAGGGCCGGTTCACCCCTCCACTTT.

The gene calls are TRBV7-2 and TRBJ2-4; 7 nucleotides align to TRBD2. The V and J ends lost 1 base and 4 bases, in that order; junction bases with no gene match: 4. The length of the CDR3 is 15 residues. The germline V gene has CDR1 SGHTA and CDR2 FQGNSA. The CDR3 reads CASSLERDYKNIQYF. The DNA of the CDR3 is TGTGCCAGCAGCTTAGAAAGGGACTATAAAAACATTCAGTACTTC.

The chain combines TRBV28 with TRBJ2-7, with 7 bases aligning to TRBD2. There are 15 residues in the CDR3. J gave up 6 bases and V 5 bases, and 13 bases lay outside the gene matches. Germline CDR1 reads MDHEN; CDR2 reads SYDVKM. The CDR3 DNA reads TGTGCCAGCAGTCCCCCGACTAGCTGGACGGGCGAGCAGTACTTC. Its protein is CASSPPTSWTGEQYF.

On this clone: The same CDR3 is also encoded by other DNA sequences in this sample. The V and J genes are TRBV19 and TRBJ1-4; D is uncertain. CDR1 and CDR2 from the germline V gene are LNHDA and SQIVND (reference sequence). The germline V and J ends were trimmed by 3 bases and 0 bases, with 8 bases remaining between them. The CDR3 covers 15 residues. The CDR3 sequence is CASSIRLATNEKLFF. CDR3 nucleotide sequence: TGTGCCAGTAGTATTAGGTTGGCAACTAATGAAAAACTGTTTTTT.